These 28 T cell receptor beta chains were sequenced from one sample in a study of blood T cell repertoires in COVID-19. TCRdb keeps only in-frame clones here, not all; method: immunoSEQ multiplex PCR. The table records around 300,000 clones, around 86% of them present only once. What was sequenced was peripheral blood. These receptors originate from a woman aged 30 to 39 with active or convalescent COVID-19.

The chain joins TRBV5-6 to TRBJ1-4; possible D gene TRBD1, 6 bases. This CDR3 contains 14 residues. V was trimmed by 4 bases and J by 4 bases, leaving 11 bases between them. Germline CDR1 SGHDT, CDR2 YYEEEE. The CDR3 DNA reads as TGTGCCAGCAGCGCACAGGGATATAATGAAAAACTGTTTTTT. Translated: CASSAQGYNEKLFF. The variable domain in full, with the rest retrieved from reference TRBV5-6 and TRBJ1-4, is DAGVTQSPTHLIKTRGQQVTLRCSPKSGHDTVSWYQQALGQGPQFIFQYYEEEERQRGNFPDRFSGHQFPNYSSELNVNALLLGDSALYLCASSAQGYNEKLFFGSGTQLSVL.

V gene TRBV9 combines with J gene TRBJ2-3, with TRBD1 matching 10 bases. The length of the CDR3 is 20 residues. The junction had 21 bases not matched to a gene; V was cut back by 4 bases and J by 4 bases. Germline V gene lookup returns CDR1 SGDLS and CDR2 YYNGEE. CDR3 coding DNA: TGTGCCAGCAGCCTACTCTCCGGGACAGGGGCTCAATTCGGAGCAGATACGCAGTATTTT. Its protein is CASSLLSGTGAQFGADTQYF.

The chain joins TRBV5-4 to TRBJ1-2, with 7 bases identical to TRBD1. Germline V gene data show CDR1 as SGHNT and CDR2 as YYREEE (reference sequence). The CDR3 has 16 amino acids. The V gene end was trimmed by 7 bases and the J gene end by 6 bases; junction bases not matched to a gene: 18. The CDR3 sequence: CASGGPGDDRVDGYTF. DNA of the CDR3: TGTGCCAGCGGCGGACCAGGGGACGACAGGGTTGATGGCTACACCTTC.

This CDR3 reads CASSEGQGGRNQPQHF. The CDR3 DNA follows: TGTGCCAGCAGTGAAGGGCAGGGAGGGCGAAATCAGCCCCAGCATTTT. The chain combines TRBV6-1 with TRBJ1-5; D possibly corresponds to TRBD1 (5 bases). V was cut by 1 base and J by 4 bases, with 14 bases left in between. The CDR3 is 16 amino acids. Germline V gene sequence: CDR1 MNHNS, CDR2 SASEGT.

This chain links TRBV29-1 with TRBJ2-7; 10 nucleotides match TRBD1. The CDR3 spans 14 residues. Germline CDR1 SQVTM, CDR2 ANQGSEA. Unmatched junction bases numbered 7, after V lost 6 bases and J lost 2 bases. CDR3 sequence (DNA): TGCAGCGTCGCCCGGACAGGGGGGGCCTACGAGCAGTACTTC. The encoded protein is CSVARTGGAYEQYF.

The rearrangement uses TRBV28 and TRBJ1-2; the D is unclear. The CDR3 length is 13 residues. Germline V lookup: CDR1 MDHEN, CDR2 SYDVKM. Trimming stripped 5 bases from V and 7 bases from J, with 14 bases between. This CDR3 reads CASSPVQSGGYTF. The CDR3 DNA sequence: TGTGCCAGCAGTCCCGTCCAAAGCGGTGGCTACACCTTC.

The genes are TRBV7-9 and TRBJ2-5, with TRBD1 matching 9 bases. The trim removed 5 bases at V and 1 base at J, leaving 8 bases unmatched. This CDR3 comprises 16 residues. Germline V CDR1 and CDR2: SEHNR, FQNEAQ (reference sequence). In DNA form, the CDR3 reads TGTGCCAGCAGCCTCCGGGACAGGGCCCGCCAAGAGACCCAGTACTTC. It translates to CASSLRDRARQETQYF.

Concerning this clone: Other DNA sequences in the same sample also yield this CDR3. CDR3 amino acids: CASSLGRNTEAFF. The CDR3 nucleotides are TGTGCCAGCAGTCTTGGCAGGAACACTGAAGCTTTCTTT. The chain has TRBV12-3 or TRBV12-4 and TRBJ1-1; unclear D gene. The CDR3 consists of 13 residues. The V end lost 5 bases, the J end lost 1 base, and 8 bases lay between the germline ends.

The J gene is TRBJ2-7, the V gene TRBV7-9; 7 nucleotides align to TRBD2. The germline V gene has CDR1 SEHNR and CDR2 FQNEAQ (reference sequence). The trim removed 1 base at V and 9 bases at J, leaving 6 bases unmatched. The length of the CDR3 is 13 residues. The CDR3 region is CASSLEAGVGQYF. The CDR3 region has the DNA TGTGCCAGCAGCTTAGAGGCGGGGGTTGGGCAGTACTTC.

The rearrangement joins TRBV6-2 or TRBV6-3 to TRBJ2-1; D is uncertain. The CDR3 spans 15 residues. Germline assignment: CDR1 MNHEY and CDR2 SVGEGT. Trimming pared 6 bases from V and 7 bases from J, leaving 19 bases between. The CDR3 is CASSKAPLGENEQFF. In nucleotides, the CDR3 is TGTGCCAGCAGCAAGGCCCCCCTAGGCGAGAATGAGCAGTTCTTC.

The chain uses TRBV6-5 and TRBJ2-5; no reliable D call. Per the germline V gene, CDR1 is MNHEY and CDR2 is SVGAGI. V lost 11 bases and J lost 2, with 9 bases in between. The CDR3 runs 11 residues. CDR3 residues: CAYQEQETQYF. In DNA, the CDR3 is TGTGCCTATCAAGAGCAAGAGACCCAGTACTTC.

The V gene is TRBV19, the J gene TRBJ1-4, with D uncertain. The CDR3 length is 14 residues. V lost 3 bases and J 0 bases, leaving 5 bases between the germline ends. Germline V gives CDR1 LNHDA, CDR2 SQIVND (reference sequence). CDR3 sequence reads: CASSISATNEKLFF. CDR3 nucleotide sequence: TGTGCCAGTAGTATCAGTGCAACTAATGAAAAACTGTTTTTT.

This chain connects TRBV7-9 to TRBJ2-7; perhaps TRBD1 as D (6 bases). V was pared by 5 bases and J by 5 bases, with 13 bases between. The germline V gene encodes CDR1 SEHNR and CDR2 FQNEAQ (reference sequence). The CDR3 is 13 amino acids. In DNA, the CDR3 is TGTGCCAGCAGCGACGGGACAAAGGACGAGCAGTACTTC. Its protein is CASSDGTKDEQYF.

This chain links TRBV7-2 with TRBJ1-1; 8 positions agree with TRBD1. With V trimmed by 6 bases and J by 0 bases, 12 bases remained unmatched. The CDR3 covers 17 residues. Germline V gene lookup returns CDR1 SGHTA and CDR2 FQGNSA. The CDR3 region has the DNA TGTGCCAGCAGAAAACAGGGGGTTCCCGGTGTGAACACTGAAGCTTTCTTT. Translation: CASRKQGVPGVNTEAFF. Filled out from reference TRBV7-2 and TRBJ1-1, the complete variable domain reads GAGVSQSPSNKVTEKGKDVELRCDPISGHTALYWYRQSLGQGLEFLIYFQGNSAPDKSGLPSDRFSAERTGGSVSTLTIQRTQQEDSAVYLCASRKQGVPGVNTEAFFGQGTRLTVV.

The chain's CDR3 is CASSPGTFSSGNTIYF. CDR3 DNA sequence: TGCGCCAGCAGCCCTGGGACATTCTCATCTGGAAACACCATATATTTT. The rearrangement joins TRBV5-1 to TRBJ1-3, with TRBD1 as a possible D gene (6 bases). This CDR3 has 16 amino acids. Trimming shortened V by 4 bases and J by 1 base, and 15 bases separated the two germline ends. Germline CDR1 reads SGHRS; CDR2 reads YFSETQ.

The gene calls are TRBV30 and TRBJ1-2, with 7 bases lining up with TRBD1. The CDR3 extends over 14 amino acids. Germline V gene lookup returns CDR1 GTSNPN and CDR2 SVGIG (reference sequence). Losses at the gene ends were 1 base for V and 8 bases for J; bases not matched to a gene: 10. CDR3 protein: CAWSGTGRPGGYTF. The DNA of the CDR3 is TGTGCCTGGAGTGGGACAGGAAGGCCTGGAGGCTACACCTTC.

This sequence joins TRBV19 and TRBJ1-6, with 7 bases aligning to TRBD1. In germline, CDR1 is LNHDA, CDR2 SQIVND (reference sequence). V lost 6 bases, J lost 11 bases, and 7 bases stayed unmatched. This CDR3 is 13 amino acids long. Written as DNA, the CDR3 is TGTGCCAGTAGCAAGAGGGGGCTGGCACCCCTCCACTTT. The encoded protein is CASSKRGLAPLHF.

The chain employs TRBV27 and TRBJ1-2, with 9 bases aligning to TRBD1. The CDR3 sequence is 15 residues long. Per the germline V gene, CDR1 is MNHEY and CDR2 is SMNVEV (reference sequence). V was pared by 5 bases and J by 8 bases, with 12 bases of the junction left unmatched. Written as DNA, the CDR3 is TGTGCCAGCAGTGCGCCGGGACAGGGTTCCAACGGCTACACCTTC. The encoded protein is CASSAPGQGSNGYTF.

The chain couples TRBV12-3 or TRBV12-4 to TRBJ2-5; no firm D call. V was cut by 1 base and J by 7 bases, with 4 bases left in between. The CDR3 is 11 residues long. CDR3 in DNA: TGTGCCAGCAGTTTAGACGGGACCCAGTACTTC. This sequence encodes CASSLDGTQYF.

V and J are TRBV4-3 and TRBJ1-6; D is perhaps TRBD1 (6 bases). The length of the CDR3 is 15 residues. Germline CDR1 reads LGHNA; CDR2 reads YSLEER. V was shortened by 0 bases and J by 7 bases, with 10 bases between the two germline ends. The CDR3 loop reads CASSQDLGANSPLHF. CDR3 coding DNA: TGCGCCAGCAGCCAAGATCTGGGGGCAAATTCACCCCTCCACTTT.

This clone is a singleton in its sample. J is TRBJ2-1 and V is TRBV19; TRBD2 might be the D (6 bases). Between the trimmed V and J ends, which lost 6 bases and 5 bases, there was a span of 14 bases. CDR3 length: 14 amino acids. From germline, CDR1 is LNHDA and CDR2 SQIVND (reference sequence). The CDR3 is CASRGGSVHNEQFF. As DNA, the CDR3 is TGTGCCAGTAGGGGGGGATCGGTACACAATGAGCAGTTCTTC.

The chain carries TRBV3-1 (or the pseudogene TRBV3-2) and TRBJ2-5; D may be TRBD1 (6 bases). Germline CDR1 and CDR2: LGHDT and YNNKEL (reference sequence). This CDR3 contains 16 residues. V was cut by 4 bases and J by 0 bases, with 15 bases left in between. The CDR3 bases are TGTGCCAGCAGCCCACCTCAGGGGTTCGACCAAGAGACCCAGTACTTC. Residues: CASSPPQGFDQETQYF.

This clone was seen a single time. The chain is built from TRBV7-6 and TRBJ1-1; D uncertain. CDR1 and CDR2 (germline): SGHVS, FNYEAQ. The V end was cut by 5 bases, the J end by 2 bases, with 9 bases between. CDR3 length: 13 amino acids. This chain's CDR3 is CASSPGPNTEAFF. CDR3 in DNA: TGTGCCAGCAGCCCTGGGCCTAACACTGAAGCTTTCTTT.

This clone was seen more than once but under ten times. This chain links TRBV9 with TRBJ2-1; 10 nucleotides align to TRBD2. The trim removed 4 bases at V and 4 bases at J, leaving 5 bases unmatched. Germline V gene data show CDR1 as SGDLS and CDR2 as YYNGEE. The CDR3 has 15 residues. CDR3 protein: CASSPLAGGYNEQFF. CDR3 DNA: TGTGCCAGCAGCCCCTTAGCGGGGGGTTACAATGAGCAGTTCTTC.

This clone was seen a single time. This chain connects TRBV27 to TRBJ2-5, with D possibly being TRBD2 (6 bases). Trimming stripped 9 bases from V and 7 bases from J, with 18 bases between. The length of the CDR3 is 13 residues. In germline, CDR1 is MNHEY, CDR2 SMNVEV (reference sequence). CDR3 coding DNA: TGTGCCAGTGGGGGGACCATCGGCCGGACCCAGTACTTC. This gives the protein CASGGTIGRTQYF.

The rearrangement uses TRBV19 and TRBJ2-3, with a tentative D call TRBD1 (5 bases). CDR3 length: 15 amino acids. CDR1 and CDR2 (germline): LNHDA, SQIVND (reference sequence). V lost 1 base to trimming and J lost 2 bases, with 10 bases between them. The CDR3 DNA follows: TGTGCCAGTAGTATAGTTCAGGGCCCCACAGATACGCAGTATTTT. This sequence encodes CASSIVQGPTDTQYF. Complete variable domain (other parts from reference TRBV19 and TRBJ2-3): DGGITQSPKYLFRKEGQNVTLSCEQNLNHDAMYWYRQDPGQGLRLIYYSQIVNDFQKGDIAEGYSVSREKKESFPLTVTSAQKNPTAFYLCASSIVQGPTDTQYFGPGTRLTVL.

CDR3 coding DNA: TGTGCCAGTACAACAGCGGGCAATCAGCCCCAGCATTTT. It translates to CASTTAGNQPQHF. The V call is TRBV19, the J call TRBJ1-5; no firm D call. The germline gives CDR1 LNHDA, CDR2 SQIVND (reference sequence). This CDR3 region has 13 residues. Trimming took off 7 bases at V and 2 bases at J, with 9 bases between the two ends.

The V gene is TRBV19, the J gene TRBJ1-2, with 11 bases lining up with TRBD1. This CDR3 spans 18 amino acids. CDR1 LNHDA and CDR2 SQIVND come from the germline V gene (reference sequence). After removal of 6 bases from V and 5 bases from J, the junction contained 17 bases not matched to a gene. Written as DNA, the CDR3 is TGTGCCAGTAGGGGACAGGGGGATCCGTCTCGGATAAAATATGGCTACACCTTC. It is translated as CASRGQGDPSRIKYGYTF.